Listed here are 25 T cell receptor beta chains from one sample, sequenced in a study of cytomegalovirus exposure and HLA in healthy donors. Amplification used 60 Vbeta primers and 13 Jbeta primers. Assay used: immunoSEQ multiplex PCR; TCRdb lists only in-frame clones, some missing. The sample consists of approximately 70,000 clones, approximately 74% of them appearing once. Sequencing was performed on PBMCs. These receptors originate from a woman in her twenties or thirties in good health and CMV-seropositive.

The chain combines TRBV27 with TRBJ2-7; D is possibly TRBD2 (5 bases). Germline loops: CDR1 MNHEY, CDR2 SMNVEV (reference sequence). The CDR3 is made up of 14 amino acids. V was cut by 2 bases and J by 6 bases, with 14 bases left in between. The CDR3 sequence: CASSLGSGVSEQYF. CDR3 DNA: TGTGCCAGCAGTTTAGGGAGCGGCGTAAGCGAGCAGTACTTC.

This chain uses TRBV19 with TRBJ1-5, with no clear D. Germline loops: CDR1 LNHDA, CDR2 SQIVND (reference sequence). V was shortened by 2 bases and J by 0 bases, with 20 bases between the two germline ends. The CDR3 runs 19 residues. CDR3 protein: CASSILRSYSFYSNQPQHF. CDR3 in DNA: TGTGCCAGTAGTATACTCCGATCATATAGCTTTTATAGCAATCAGCCCCAGCATTTT.

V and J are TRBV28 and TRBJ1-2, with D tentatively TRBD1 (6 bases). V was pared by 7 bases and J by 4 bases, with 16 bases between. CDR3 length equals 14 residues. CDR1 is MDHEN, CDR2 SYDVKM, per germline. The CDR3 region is CASKPQGPLYGYTF. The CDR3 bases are TGTGCCAGCAAACCACAGGGTCCCCTCTATGGCTACACCTTC.

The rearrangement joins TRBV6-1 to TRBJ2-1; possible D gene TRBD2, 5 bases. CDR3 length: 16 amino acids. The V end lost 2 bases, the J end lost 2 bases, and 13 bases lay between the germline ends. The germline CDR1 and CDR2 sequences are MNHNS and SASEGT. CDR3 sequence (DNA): TGTGCCAGCAGTGAAAGTCTGGTAGCGACCTACAATGAGCAGTTCTTC. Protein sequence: CASSESLVATYNEQFF.

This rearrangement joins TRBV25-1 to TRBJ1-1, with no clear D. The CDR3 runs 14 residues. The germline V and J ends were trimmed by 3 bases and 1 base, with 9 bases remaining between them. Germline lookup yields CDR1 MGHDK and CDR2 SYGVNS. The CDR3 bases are TGTGCCAGCAGTGACCGAACACCGAACACTGAAGCTTTCTTT. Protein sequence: CASSDRTPNTEAFF.

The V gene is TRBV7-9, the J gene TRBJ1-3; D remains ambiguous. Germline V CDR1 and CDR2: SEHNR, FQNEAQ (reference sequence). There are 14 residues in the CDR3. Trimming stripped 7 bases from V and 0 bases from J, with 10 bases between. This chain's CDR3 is CASIEQSSGNTIYF. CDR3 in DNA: TGTGCCAGCATTGAACAGAGCTCTGGAAACACCATATATTTT.

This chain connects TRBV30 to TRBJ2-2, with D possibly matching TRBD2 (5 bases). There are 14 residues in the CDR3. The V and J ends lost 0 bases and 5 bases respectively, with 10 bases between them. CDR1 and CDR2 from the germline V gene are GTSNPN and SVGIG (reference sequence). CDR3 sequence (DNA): TGTGCCTGGAGTGTACTAGGAGCTACCGGGGAGCTGTTTTTT. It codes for CAWSVLGATGELFF.

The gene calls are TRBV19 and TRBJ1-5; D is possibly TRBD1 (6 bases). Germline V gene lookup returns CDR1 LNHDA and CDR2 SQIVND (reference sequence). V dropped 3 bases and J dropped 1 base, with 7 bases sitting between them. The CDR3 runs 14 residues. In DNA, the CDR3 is TGTGCCAGTAGTATCGGACAGAGCAATCAGCCCCAGCATTTT. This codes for CASSIGQSNQPQHF.

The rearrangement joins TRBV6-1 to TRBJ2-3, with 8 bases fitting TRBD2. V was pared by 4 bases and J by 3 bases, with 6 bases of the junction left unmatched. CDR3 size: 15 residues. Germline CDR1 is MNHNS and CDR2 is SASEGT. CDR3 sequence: CASSAAGVKTDTQYF. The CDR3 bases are TGTGCCAGCAGTGCAGCGGGAGTAAAGACAGATACGCAGTATTTT.

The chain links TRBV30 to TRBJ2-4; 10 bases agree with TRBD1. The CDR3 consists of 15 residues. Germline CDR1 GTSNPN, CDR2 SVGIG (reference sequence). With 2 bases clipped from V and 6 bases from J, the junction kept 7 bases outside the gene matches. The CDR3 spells CAWSPRQGALNIQYF. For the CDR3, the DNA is TGTGCCTGGAGTCCGCGACAGGGGGCTCTAAACATTCAGTACTTC. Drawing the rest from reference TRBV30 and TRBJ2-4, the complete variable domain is SQTIHQWPATLVQPVGSPLSLECTVEGTSNPNLYWYRQAAGRGLQLLFYSVGIGQISSEVPQNLSASRPQDRQFILSSKKLLLSDSGFYLCAWSPRQGALNIQYFGAGTRLSVL.

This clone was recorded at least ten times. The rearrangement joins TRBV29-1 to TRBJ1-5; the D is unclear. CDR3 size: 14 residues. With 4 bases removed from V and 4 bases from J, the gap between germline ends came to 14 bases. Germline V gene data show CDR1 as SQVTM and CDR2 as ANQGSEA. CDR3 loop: CSVAETTENQPQHF. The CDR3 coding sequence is TGCAGCGTTGCTGAGACTACCGAAAATCAGCCCCAGCATTTT. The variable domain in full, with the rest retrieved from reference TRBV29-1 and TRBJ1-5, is SAVISQKPSRDICQRGTSLTIQCQVDSQVTMMFWYRQQPGQSLTLIATANQGSEATYESGFVIDKFPISRPNLTFSTLTVSNMSPEDSSIYLCSVAETTENQPQHFGDGTRLSIL.

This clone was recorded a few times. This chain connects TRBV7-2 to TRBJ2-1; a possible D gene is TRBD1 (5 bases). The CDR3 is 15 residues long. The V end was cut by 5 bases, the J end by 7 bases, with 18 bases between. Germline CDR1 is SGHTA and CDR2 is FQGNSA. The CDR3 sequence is CASSPMGQGFNEQFF. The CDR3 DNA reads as TGTGCCAGCAGCCCGATGGGGCAGGGATTTAATGAGCAGTTCTTC.

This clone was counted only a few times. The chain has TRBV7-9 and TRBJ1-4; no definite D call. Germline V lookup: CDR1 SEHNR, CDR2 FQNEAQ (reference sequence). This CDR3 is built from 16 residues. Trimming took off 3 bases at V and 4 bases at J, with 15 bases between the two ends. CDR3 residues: CASSFGYTVNNEKLFF. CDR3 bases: TGTGCCAGCAGCTTTGGGTATACAGTAAATAATGAAAAACTGTTTTTT.

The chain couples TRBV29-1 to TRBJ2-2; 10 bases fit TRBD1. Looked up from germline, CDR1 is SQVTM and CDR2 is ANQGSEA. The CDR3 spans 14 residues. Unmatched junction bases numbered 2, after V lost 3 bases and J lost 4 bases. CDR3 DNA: TGCAGCGTTGAGGGACAGGGGACCACCGGGGAGCTGTTTTTT. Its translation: CSVEGQGTTGELFF.

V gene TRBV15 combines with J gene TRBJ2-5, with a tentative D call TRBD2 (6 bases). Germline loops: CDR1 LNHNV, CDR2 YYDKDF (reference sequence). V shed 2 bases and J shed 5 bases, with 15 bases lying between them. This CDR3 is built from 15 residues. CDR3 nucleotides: TGTGCCACCAGCAGATCGGCCGGGGCGGGGGAGACCCAGTACTTC. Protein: CATSRSAGAGETQYF.

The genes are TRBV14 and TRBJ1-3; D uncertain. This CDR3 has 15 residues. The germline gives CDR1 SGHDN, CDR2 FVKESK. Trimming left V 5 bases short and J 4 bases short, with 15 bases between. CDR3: CASSTRTGKGNTIYF. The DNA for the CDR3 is TGTGCCAGCAGCACCCGGACGGGGAAGGGAAACACCATATATTTT.

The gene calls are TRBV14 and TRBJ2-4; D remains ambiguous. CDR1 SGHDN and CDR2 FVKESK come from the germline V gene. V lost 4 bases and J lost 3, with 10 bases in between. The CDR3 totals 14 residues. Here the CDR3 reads CASSPPGYKNIQYF. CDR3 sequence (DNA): TGTGCCAGCAGCCCACCGGGTTACAAAAACATTCAGTACTTC.

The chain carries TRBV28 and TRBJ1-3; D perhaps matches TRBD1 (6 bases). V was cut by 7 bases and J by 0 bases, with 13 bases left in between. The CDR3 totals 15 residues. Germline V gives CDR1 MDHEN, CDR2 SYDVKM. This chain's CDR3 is CASKRDTNSGNTIYF. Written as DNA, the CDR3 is TGTGCCAGCAAGCGGGACACCAACTCTGGAAACACCATATATTTT.

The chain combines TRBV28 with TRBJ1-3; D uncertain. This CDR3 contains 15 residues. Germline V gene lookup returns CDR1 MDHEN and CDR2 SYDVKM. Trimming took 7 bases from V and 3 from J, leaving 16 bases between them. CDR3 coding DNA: TGTGCCAGCACCTCTCTAGCGAGGCTTGGAAACACCATATATTTT. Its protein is CASTSLARLGNTIYF.

CDR3 bases: TGTGCCAGCAGCCCTTTAGGACAGGGGATCCGGAACACTGAAGCTTTCTTT. This codes for CASSPLGQGIRNTEAFF. The rearrangement links TRBV9 to TRBJ1-1; 9 positions agree with TRBD1. The ends lost 4 bases at V and 1 base at J; junction bases unmatched: 11. This CDR3 spans 17 amino acids. Germline V gives CDR1 SGDLS, CDR2 YYNGEE.

CDR3 coding DNA: TGTGCCAGCTCACCGGGGGGAGGCGGCACAGATACGCAGTATTTT. Translation: CASSPGGGGTDTQYF. The rearrangement joins TRBV18 to TRBJ2-3; D might be TRBD2 (6 bases). V lost 3 bases and J lost 1, with 11 bases in between. Germline CDR1 reads KGHSH; CDR2 reads LQKENI. The CDR3 sequence is 15 residues long.

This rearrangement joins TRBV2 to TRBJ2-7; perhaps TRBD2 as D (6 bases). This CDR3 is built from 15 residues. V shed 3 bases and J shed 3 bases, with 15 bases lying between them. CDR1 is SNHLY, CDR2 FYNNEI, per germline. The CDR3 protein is CASSDIGGNGYEQYF. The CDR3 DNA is TGTGCCAGCAGTGATATTGGCGGGAACGGCTACGAGCAGTACTTC.

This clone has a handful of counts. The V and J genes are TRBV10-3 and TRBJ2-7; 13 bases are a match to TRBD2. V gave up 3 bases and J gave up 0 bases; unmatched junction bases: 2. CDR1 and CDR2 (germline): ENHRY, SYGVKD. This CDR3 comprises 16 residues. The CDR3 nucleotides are TGTGCCATCAGTGACCGACTAGCGGGAGGCTCCTACGAGCAGTACTTC. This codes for CAISDRLAGGSYEQYF.

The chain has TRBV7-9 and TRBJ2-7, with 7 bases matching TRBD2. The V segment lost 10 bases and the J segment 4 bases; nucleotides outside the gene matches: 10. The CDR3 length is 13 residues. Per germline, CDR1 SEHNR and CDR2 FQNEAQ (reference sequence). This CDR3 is CATSGGKRYEQYF. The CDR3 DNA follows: TGTGCCACCTCCGGGGGGAAGAGGTACGAGCAGTACTTC.

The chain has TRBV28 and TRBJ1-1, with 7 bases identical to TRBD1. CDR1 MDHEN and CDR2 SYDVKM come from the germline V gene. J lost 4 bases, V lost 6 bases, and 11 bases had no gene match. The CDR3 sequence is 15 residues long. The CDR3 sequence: CASRYRQGRSTEAFF. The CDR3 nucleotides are TGTGCCAGCAGGTACAGACAGGGACGGAGCACTGAAGCTTTCTTT.